This T cell receptor beta chain is drawn from a study of T cell repertoires in ileal Crohn's disease. Stated time point: neoterminal ileum biopsy at postoperative endoscopy, about 6 months after surgery. Using immunoSEQ multiplex PCR, the repertoire was profiled, and TCRdb retains in-frame clones only, with some absent. The sample holds about 12,000 clones, 82% seen once. This clone showed up just a few times. The specimen was ileal tissue. This TCR was sampled from an adult with Crohn's disease.

The CDR3 DNA is TGTGCCAGCAGTGAATGGGGCGGGGGCGGGATCGATACGCAGTATTTT. Its protein product is CASSEWGGGGIDTQYF. The rearrangement joins TRBV2 to TRBJ2-3; TRBD2 is a possible D gene (7 bases). CDR3 length: 16 residues. V was shortened by 2 bases and J by 6 bases, with 18 bases between the two germline ends. The germline V gene has CDR1 SNHLY and CDR2 FYNNEI.